Below are 27 T cell receptor beta chains sequenced from a single sample in a study of OX40 agonist ivuxolimab in advanced cancers. Profiling relied on immunoSEQ multiplex PCR, and the TCRdb table lists in-frame clones only, not all of them. The sample contains tens of thousands of clones, more than 75% of which appear only once. This sample comprised CD4+ or CD8+ T cells sorted from blood, obtained in a trial of the OX40 agonist ivuxolimab. All receptors come from an adult with an advanced solid tumor such as melanoma, head and neck, liver or kidney cancer.

The rearrangement joins TRBV4-1 to TRBJ2-5; 9 bases map to TRBD1. The J call may be mistaken, given a closer DNA end match to TRBJ2-7. This CDR3 is 16 amino acids long. Germline V lookup: CDR1 MGHRA, CDR2 YSYEKL. CDR3 bases: TGCGCCAGCAGCCAAGGGGCGTCGGGACAGGGTTACGAGCAGTACTTC. This sequence encodes CASSQGASGQGYEQYF.

The chain combines TRBV19 with TRBJ2-7; maybe TRBD1 (6 bases). CDR1 and CDR2 (germline): LNHDA, SQIVND (reference sequence). V lost 3 bases to trimming and J lost 6 bases, with 15 bases between them. CDR3 length equals 14 residues. The CDR3 here is CASSILGQGSEQYF. The CDR3 DNA reads TGTGCCAGTAGTATTCTAGGTCAGGGGTCCGAGCAGTACTTC.

This clone was detected only once. V gene TRBV5-6 combines with J gene TRBJ2-7; 10 bases are a match to TRBD2. Trimming at V came to 0 bases and at J to 6 bases, leaving 6 bases not matched to a gene. The CDR3 has 15 residues. Germline values: CDR1 SGHDT, CDR2 YYEEEE. The CDR3 nucleotides read TGTGCCAGCAGCTTGGATATAGCGGGAGGTCGCGAGCAGTACTTC. Its translation: CASSLDIAGGREQYF.

V usage is TRBV28 and J usage is TRBJ1-2; D is possibly TRBD1 (6 bases). CDR1 MDHEN and CDR2 SYDVKM come from the germline V gene. The CDR3 runs 16 residues. V was clipped by 5 bases and J by 6 bases, with 22 bases between them. In DNA form, the CDR3 reads TGTGCCAGCAGTGGAACAGACAGGCAGGTTTTTCATGGCTACACCTTC. This translates into CASSGTDRQVFHGYTF.

The chain links TRBV7-2 to TRBJ2-7, with 9 nucleotides matching TRBD2. After removal of 7 bases from V and 3 bases from J, the junction contained 4 bases not matched to a gene. Per germline, CDR1 SGHTA and CDR2 FQGNSA. This CDR3 is built from 13 residues. CDR3 in DNA: TGTGCCAGCAAGCTAGCGGGGAGCTACGAGCAGTACTTC. It yields the protein CASKLAGSYEQYF.

The CDR3 reads CASSDGRESAIYF. The CDR3 DNA follows: TGCGCCAGCAGCGACGGACGCGAGTCGGCCATATATTTT. V is TRBV5-1 and J is TRBJ1-3; no clear D. The CDR3 totals 13 residues. Germline CDR1 is SGHRS and CDR2 is YFSETQ. V was trimmed by 4 bases and J by 11 bases, leaving 16 bases between them.

The rearrangement links TRBV4-1 to TRBJ2-7; D unclear. The length of the CDR3 is 14 residues. Trimming removed 0 bases from V and 0 bases from J, with 6 bases in between. Per germline, CDR1 MGHRA and CDR2 YSYEKL. CDR3 protein: CASSQDSSSYEQYF. Here the CDR3 DNA reads TGCGCCAGCAGCCAAGACTCAAGCTCCTACGAGCAGTACTTC.

CDR3: CASSIRGLAGVYNEQFF. CDR3 DNA: TGTGCCAGTAGTATAAGGGGACTAGCGGGAGTGTACAATGAGCAGTTCTTC. This sequence joins TRBV19 and TRBJ2-1; TRBD2 matches at 14 bases. The germline V gene has CDR1 LNHDA and CDR2 SQIVND (reference sequence). The V segment lost 2 bases and the J segment 4 bases; nucleotides outside the gene matches: 4. CDR3 length: 17 residues.

The chain joins TRBV28 to TRBJ2-7, with 10 bases fitting TRBD2. J gave up 5 bases and V 7 bases, and 11 bases lay outside the gene matches. CDR1 and CDR2 (germline): MDHEN, SYDVKM. This CDR3 region has 15 residues. The CDR3 is CASTYAGTSEHEQYF. The CDR3 DNA is TGTGCCAGCACCTATGCCGGGACTAGCGAACACGAGCAGTACTTC. The complete variable domain, with remaining parts taken from reference TRBV28 and TRBJ2-7, reads DVKVTQSSRYLVKRTGEKVFLECVQDMDHENMFWYRQDPGLGLRLIYFSYDVKMKEKGDIPEGYSVSREKKERFSLILESASTNQTSMYLCASTYAGTSEHEQYFGPGTRLTVT.

The gene calls are TRBV4-3 and TRBJ2-7, with TRBD2 matching over 8 bases. With 1 base clipped from V and 1 base from J, the junction kept 3 bases outside the gene matches. Per the germline V gene, CDR1 is LGHNA and CDR2 is YSLEER. The CDR3 contains 15 residues. DNA of the CDR3: TGCGCCAGCAGCCAAGCCAGCGGGGGTTCCTACGAGCAGTACTTC. This sequence encodes CASSQASGGSYEQYF.

About this clone: Additional DNA sequences in this sample encode the identical CDR3. The CDR3 DNA reads as TGCAGTGCTAGAGCATCATACGAGCAGTACTTC. Protein sequence: CSARASYEQYF. The chain employs TRBV20-1 and TRBJ2-7; D is unresolved. In germline, CDR1 is DFQATT, CDR2 SNEGSKA (reference sequence). V lost 1 base and J 4 bases, leaving 5 bases between the germline ends. This CDR3 contains 11 residues.

This clone was seen only once. The V call is TRBV28, the J call TRBJ1-4, with TRBD1 matching 7 bases. The CDR3 length is 15 residues. Germline assignment: CDR1 MDHEN and CDR2 SYDVKM. J gave up 4 bases and V 5 bases, and 7 bases lay outside the gene matches. CDR3 bases: TGTGCCAGCAGTACAAACAGGGGCCTTAATGAAAAACTGTTTTTT. Protein: CASSTNRGLNEKLFF.

CDR3 loop: CASSPRGALALNSDYTDTQYF. The CDR3 nucleotides read TGTGCCAGCAGTCCCAGAGGGGCCCTAGCCCTCAATAGCGACTACACAGATACGCAGTATTTT. The chain uses TRBV2 and TRBJ2-3; D possibly uses TRBD1 or TRBD2 (5 bases each). Germline CDR1 is SNHLY and CDR2 is FYNNEI. CDR3 length: 21 amino acids. The V gene lost 5 bases and the J gene lost 2 bases, with 32 bases spanning the gap.

The rearrangement joins TRBV6-1 to TRBJ1-4; no definite D call. Germline-derived CDR1 and CDR2 are MNHNS and SASEGT. The CDR3 has 8 amino acids. The CDR3 here is CAGEKLFF. The CDR3 DNA reads TGTGCTGGTGAAAAACTGTTTTTT.

This rearrangement joins TRBV12-5 to TRBJ2-7, with D maybe TRBD1 (6 bases). Trimming cost V 6 bases and J 3 bases, with 12 bases left between them. Germline V CDR1 and CDR2: LGHNT, FRNRAP. The CDR3 runs to 13 residues. For the CDR3, the DNA is TGTGCTAGTGGCGCCTGGACAGTCTACGAGCAGTACTTC. Encoded protein: CASGAWTVYEQYF.

The chain combines TRBV2 with TRBJ2-7; D tentatively fits TRBD1 or TRBD2 (5 bases each). Trimming took off 6 bases at V and 3 bases at J, with 18 bases between the two ends. In germline, CDR1 is SNHLY, CDR2 FYNNEI. The CDR3 has 15 amino acids. CDR3 bases: TGTGCCAGCAGGTCCTCACTAGTCACAGGCTACGAGCAGTACTTC. It translates to CASRSSLVTGYEQYF. The complete variable domain, with remaining parts taken from reference TRBV2 and TRBJ2-7, reads EPEVTQTPSHQVTQMGQEVILRCVPISNHLYFYWYRQILGQKVEFLVSFYNNEISEKSEIFDDQFSVERPDGSNFTLKIRSTKLEDSAMYFCASRSSLVTGYEQYFGPGTRLTVT.

Here the CDR3 DNA reads TGTGCCAGCAGGAGGACAGGGGGCGCGGAGGCCTACGAGCAGTACTTC. Its protein product is CASRRTGGAEAYEQYF. The rearrangement links TRBV2 to TRBJ2-7, with 11 bases lining up with TRBD1. With 6 bases clipped from V and 2 bases from J, the junction kept 9 bases outside the gene matches. This CDR3 spans 16 amino acids. CDR1 is SNHLY, CDR2 FYNNEI, per germline.

The chain joins TRBV2 to TRBJ2-1; TRBD2 aligns across 7 bases. V trimming: 2 bases; J trimming: 0 bases; junction bases outside the gene matches: 7. Germline V CDR1 and CDR2: SNHLY, FYNNEI. CDR3 size: 17 residues. The CDR3 bases are TGTGCCAGCAGTGAAAGGGCAGCGGGACGCTCCTACAATGAGCAGTTCTTC. This gives the protein CASSERAAGRSYNEQFF.

The chain links TRBV4-1 to TRBJ1-5; D is possibly TRBD1 (6 bases). CDR1 is MGHRA and CDR2 is YSYEKL in the germline V gene. V was trimmed by 4 bases and J by 2 bases, leaving 21 bases between them. This CDR3 spans 18 amino acids. CDR3 coding DNA: TGCGCCAGCAGCCCCGGGGGGGCCCCCGGGTATGGCAATCAGCCCCAGCATTTT. Translating gives CASSPGGAPGYGNQPQHF.

The chain has TRBV14 and TRBJ1-1; D remains ambiguous. V shed 0 bases and J shed 1 base, with 15 bases lying between them. This CDR3 has 17 amino acids. From germline, CDR1 is SGHDN and CDR2 FVKESK. CDR3 bases: TGTGCCAGCAGCCAAGATCTCTGGGGAGAGGGGAACACTGAAGCTTTCTTT. It translates to CASSQDLWGEGNTEAFF.

The chain recombines TRBV15 with TRBJ2-5; 9 bases line up with TRBD2. V lost 0 bases, J lost 11 bases, and 16 bases stayed unmatched. Germline lookup yields CDR1 LNHNV and CDR2 YYDKDF (reference sequence). This CDR3 contains 17 residues. The CDR3 here is CATSRDVGLAWEWEQYF. In DNA form, the CDR3 reads TGTGCCACCAGCAGAGATGTGGGACTAGCTTGGGAGTGGGAGCAGTACTTC.

The CDR3 DNA follows: TGTGCCAGCAGCTTGGGGTGGGTCTCTGGGGCCAACGTCCTGACTTTC. This codes for CASSLGWVSGANVLTF. The chain recombines TRBV5-6 with TRBJ2-6, with D uncertain. The germline V and J ends were trimmed by 0 bases and 0 bases, with 7 bases remaining between them. This CDR3 is 16 amino acids long. Germline V gene data show CDR1 as SGHDT and CDR2 as YYEEEE. Full variable domain (rest looked up from reference TRBV5-6 and TRBJ2-6): DAGVTQSPTHLIKTRGQQVTLRCSPKSGHDTVSWYQQALGQGPQFIFQYYEEEERQRGNFPDRFSGHQFPNYSSELNVNALLLGDSALYLCASSLGWVSGANVLTFGAGSRLTVL.

The chain recombines TRBV7-9 with TRBJ2-2; D call uncertain. This CDR3 is built from 14 residues. The ends were cut back, 0 bases at V and 3 bases at J, with 5 bases in the middle. Germline V CDR1 and CDR2: SEHNR, FQNEAQ (reference sequence). The CDR3 loop is CASSLAGYTGELFF. CDR3 DNA: TGTGCCAGCAGCTTAGCGGGGTACACCGGGGAGCTGTTTTTT.

This rearrangement joins TRBV27 to TRBJ2-1, with 7 bases lining up with TRBD2. Trimming took 5 bases from V and 4 from J; bases not matched to a gene: 11. This CDR3 is 16 amino acids long. CDR1 and CDR2 (germline): MNHEY, SMNVEV (reference sequence). The CDR3 DNA reads TGTGCCAGCAGTGAGGAGGGAGGGCCCAGGTACAATGAGCAGTTCTTC. As protein: CASSEEGGPRYNEQFF.

Only one count was recorded for this clone. This chain links TRBV4-3 with TRBJ2-7; D unresolved. Trimming cost V 0 bases and J 0 bases, with 9 bases left between them. The CDR3 sequence is 15 residues long. The germline CDR1 and CDR2 sequences are LGHNA and YSLEER. CDR3 coding DNA: TGCGCCAGCAGCCAAGATTGGACCAGCTCCTACGAGCAGTACTTC. As protein: CASSQDWTSSYEQYF.

This clone was observed a handful of times. This chain uses TRBV10-3 with TRBJ2-3; D might be TRBD2 (5 bases). The V end was cut by 2 bases, the J end by 12 bases, with 12 bases between. CDR1 and CDR2 (germline): ENHRY, SYGVKD. The CDR3 contains 12 residues. This CDR3 reads CAISEEASCQYF. CDR3 in DNA: TGTGCCATCAGTGAGGAGGCTAGCTGTCAGTATTTT.

This clone was recorded once. The V gene is TRBV27, the J gene TRBJ2-7; D is perhaps TRBD1 (5 bases). Germline V gives CDR1 MNHEY, CDR2 SMNVEV (reference sequence). V was trimmed by 4 bases and J by 4 bases, leaving 14 bases between them. The CDR3 spans 14 residues. CDR3 nucleotide sequence: TGTGCCAGCAGTTCCCTGGCAGGGCGGTACGAGCAGTACTTC. Protein sequence: CASSSLAGRYEQYF.